These T cell receptor beta chains were read from a single sample in a study of cytomegalovirus exposure and HLA in healthy donors. Assay: immunoSEQ multiplex PCR; the TCRdb copy retains only in-frame clones and omits some. The sample records 84,000 or so clones, about three fifths being singletons. The sample was PBMCs. All receptors derive from a woman aged 25 to 39 in good health and CMV-seropositive. CDR3s include the opening cysteine and the closing phenylalanine or tryptophan. Each record gives: clone size, J gene, V gene, D gene, CDR3 protein, CDR3 DNA. The D gene is left open where the match is weak. For some rows the clone size is stated as once, few or many, or as a class when expanded; others skip it.

NA	TRBJ1-6	TRBV5-4	TRBD1	CASSSQGYSPLHF	TGTGCCAGCAGTTCACAGGGGTATTCACCCCTCCACTTT
NA	TRBJ1-5	TRBV29-1	NA	CSVEDPVGSQPQHF	TGCAGCGTTGAAGATCCGGTAGGGAGCCAGCCCCAGCATTTT
NA	TRBJ2-7	TRBV6-5	NA	CASSYSGERGSYEQYF	TGTGCCAGCAGTTACTCTGGGGAAAGGGGCTCCTACGAGCAGTACTTC
NA	TRBJ2-5	TRBV5-1	TRBD1	CASSNSGTGGGETQYF	TGCGCCAGCAGTAATTCCGGGACAGGGGGAGGAGAGACCCAGTACTTC
NA	TRBJ2-1	TRBV7-9	TRBD2	CASSRRGGINNEQFF	TGTGCCAGCAGTCGCCGGGGGGGGATAAACAATGAGCAGTTCTTC
NA	TRBJ1-2	TRBV28	TRBD1	CASSPRGFIYGYTF	TGTGCCAGCAGTCCCAGGGGGTTTATCTATGGCTACACCTTC
few	TRBJ1-1	TRBV10-2	TRBD1	CASRGDREAFF	TGCGCCAGCAGAGGGGACAGGGAAGCTTTCTTT
NA	TRBJ2-7	TRBV5-1	NA	CASSPGVYEQYF	TGCGCCAGCAGCCCCGGGGTCTACGAGCAGTACTTC
NA	TRBJ2-1	TRBV4-1	TRBD2	CASSQGIAGGTINEQFF	TGCGCCAGCAGCCAAGGTATAGCGGGGGGGACGATCAATGAGCAGTTCTTC
NA	TRBJ2-3	TRBV6-1	NA	CASTSGGPTDTQYF	TGTGCCAGCACCTCCGGGGGACCCACAGATACGCAGTATTTT
NA	TRBJ1-1	TRBV7-8	NA	CASSFQENTEAFF	TGTGCCAGCAGCTTTCAGGAGAACACTGAAGCTTTCTTT
once	TRBJ1-1	TRBV19	NA	CASSIAFEGPEAFF	TGTGCCAGTAGCATAGCCTTTGAGGGCCCTGAAGCTTTCTTT
NA	TRBJ2-7	TRBV5-1	NA	CASSLVQGAGEQYF	TGCGCCAGCAGCTTGGTGCAGGGAGCGGGCGAGCAGTACTTC
NA	TRBJ1-2	TRBV11-3	TRBD1	CASRWNTGAPLF	TGTGCCAGCAGATGGAATACAGGGGCCCCTCTTTTC
NA	TRBJ1-2	TRBV27	NA	CASSPTLGPYGYTF	TGTGCCAGCAGCCCGACCCTGGGGCCATATGGCTACACCTTC
NA	TRBJ2-1	TRBV7-9	NA	CSSSLAPGEGQSYNEQFF	TGTTCCAGCAGCTTAGCTCCGGGTGAGGGACAATCCTACAATGAGCAGTTCTTC
NA	TRBJ1-6	TRBV6-5	NA	CASSQVEGTSPLHF	TGTGCCAGCAGTCAAGTGGAGGGTACCTCACCCCTCCACTTT
few	TRBJ1-2	TRBV28	TRBD1	CASNTAAPTGGIYGYTF	TGTGCCAGCAATACCGCGGCACCCACAGGGGGCATCTATGGCTACACCTTC
NA	TRBJ1-1	TRBV5-1	TRBD1	CASSPGTGGLEAFF	TGCGCCAGCAGCCCCGGGACAGGGGGGTTGGAAGCTTTCTTT
NA	TRBJ1-1	TRBV6-1	NA	CASMRSMNTEAFF	TGTGCCAGCATGAGGAGCATGAACACTGAAGCTTTCTTT
NA	TRBJ2-2	TRBV29-1	TRBD2	CSVEAISGGVVGELFF	TGCAGCGTTGAAGCCATTAGCGGGGGGGTGGTCGGGGAGCTGTTTTTT
NA	TRBJ2-7	TRBV30	NA	CAWSVLRGGEQYF	TGTGCCTGGAGTGTACTTCGAGGCGGGGAGCAGTACTTC
NA	TRBJ2-7	TRBV9	NA	CASSVGAELQTYEQYF	TGTGCCAGCAGCGTAGGTGCGGAGTTGCAAACCTACGAGCAGTACTTC
NA	TRBJ1-1	TRBV28	TRBD1	CASSSTGGGAFF	TGTGCCAGCAGTTCCACAGGGGGCGGAGCTTTCTTT
many	TRBJ2-7	TRBV6-5	TRBD1	CASSHRDRGSEQYF	TGTGCCAGCAGCCACCGGGACAGGGGGTCCGAGCAGTACTTC
few	TRBJ2-1	TRBV4-2	TRBD2	CASSPDSGGATEQFF	TGTGCCAGCAGTCCCGATAGCGGGGGGGCCACTGAGCAGTTCTTC
once	TRBJ2-1	TRBV7-9	TRBD2	CASSALAGDNEQFF	TGTGCCAGCAGCGCACTAGCGGGGGACAATGAGCAGTTCTTC
few	TRBJ1-1	TRBV10-3	TRBD1	CAISSGRDRVPEAFF	TGTGCCATCAGCTCGGGCCGGGACAGGGTCCCTGAAGCTTTCTTT